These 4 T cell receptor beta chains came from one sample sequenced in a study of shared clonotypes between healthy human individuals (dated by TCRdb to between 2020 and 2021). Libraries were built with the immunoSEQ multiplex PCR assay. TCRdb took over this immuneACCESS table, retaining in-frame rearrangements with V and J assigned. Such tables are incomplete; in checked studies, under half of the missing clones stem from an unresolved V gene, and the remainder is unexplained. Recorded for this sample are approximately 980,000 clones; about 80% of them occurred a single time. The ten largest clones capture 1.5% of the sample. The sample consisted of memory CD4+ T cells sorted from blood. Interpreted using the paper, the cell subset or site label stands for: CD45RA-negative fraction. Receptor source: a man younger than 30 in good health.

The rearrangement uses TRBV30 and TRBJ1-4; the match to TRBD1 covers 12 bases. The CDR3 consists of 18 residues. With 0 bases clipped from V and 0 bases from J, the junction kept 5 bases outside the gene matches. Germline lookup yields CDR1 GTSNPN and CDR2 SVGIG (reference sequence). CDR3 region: CAWSVRGQGASTNEKLFF. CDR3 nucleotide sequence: TGTGCCTGGAGTGTACGGGGACAGGGGGCGTCAACTAATGAAAAACTGTTTTTT.

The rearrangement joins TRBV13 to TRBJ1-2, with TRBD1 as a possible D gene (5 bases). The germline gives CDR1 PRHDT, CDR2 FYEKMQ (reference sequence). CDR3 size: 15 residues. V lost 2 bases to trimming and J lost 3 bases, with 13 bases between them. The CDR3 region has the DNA TGTGCCAGCAGCTTAAGAACCCAGGGCTACTATGGCTACACCTTC. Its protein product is CASSLRTQGYYGYTF. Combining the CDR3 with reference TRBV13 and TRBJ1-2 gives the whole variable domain AAGVIQSPRHLIKEKRETATLKCYPIPRHDTVYWYQQGPGQDPQFLISFYEKMQSDKGSIPDRFSAQQFSDYHSELNMSSLELGDSALYFCASSLRTQGYYGYTFGSGTRLTVV.

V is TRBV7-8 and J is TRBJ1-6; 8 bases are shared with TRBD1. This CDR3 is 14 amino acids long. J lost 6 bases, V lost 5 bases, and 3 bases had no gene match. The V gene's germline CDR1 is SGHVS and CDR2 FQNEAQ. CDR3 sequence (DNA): TGTGCCAGCAGCGAACAGGGGGGTAATTCACCCCTCCACTTT. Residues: CASSEQGGNSPLHF.

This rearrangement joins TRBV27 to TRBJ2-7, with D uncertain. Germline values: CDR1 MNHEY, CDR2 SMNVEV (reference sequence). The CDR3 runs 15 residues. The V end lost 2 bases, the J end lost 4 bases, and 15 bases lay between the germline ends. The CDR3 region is CASSLRTAGTYEQYF. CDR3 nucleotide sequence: TGTGCCAGCAGTTTACGTACGGCCGGCACTTACGAGCAGTACTTC.